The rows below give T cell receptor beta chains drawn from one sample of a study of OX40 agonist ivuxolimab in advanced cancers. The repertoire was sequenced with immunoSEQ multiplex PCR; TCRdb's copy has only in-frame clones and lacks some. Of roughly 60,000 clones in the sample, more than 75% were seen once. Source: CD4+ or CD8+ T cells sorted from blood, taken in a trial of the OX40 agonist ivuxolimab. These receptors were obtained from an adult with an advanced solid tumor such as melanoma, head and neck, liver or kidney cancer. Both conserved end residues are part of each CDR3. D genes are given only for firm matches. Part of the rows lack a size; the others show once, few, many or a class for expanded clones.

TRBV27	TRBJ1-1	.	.	TGTGCCAGCAGTTTCGAAGGGACAAAAGCTTTCTTT	CASSFEGTKAFF
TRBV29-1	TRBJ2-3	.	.	TGCAGCGTTGATTATGGGACTAGCACAGATACGCAGTATTTT	CSVDYGTSTDTQYF
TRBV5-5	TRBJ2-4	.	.	TGTGCCAGCAGCTTGGGTGTGTTCGGGGACATTCAGTACTTC	CASSLGVFGDIQYF
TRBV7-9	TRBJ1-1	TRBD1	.	TGTGCCAGCAGCTTAACAGGGGGGCGCGGTACTGAAGCTTTCTTT	CASSLTGGRGTEAFF
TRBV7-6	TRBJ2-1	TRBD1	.	TGTGCCAGCAGCTATGCCGGGACAGGGAGCAATGAGCAGTTCTTC	CASSYAGTGSNEQFF
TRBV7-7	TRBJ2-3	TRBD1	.	TGTGCTAGCAGCTTAGGGACAGGGTATGATACGCAGTATTTT	CASSLGTGYDTQYF
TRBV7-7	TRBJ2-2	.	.	TGTGCTAGCAGCTTAGGAGGGGACGCGAACACCGGGGAGCTGTTTTTT	CASSLGGDANTGELFF
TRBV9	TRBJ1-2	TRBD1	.	TGTGCCAGCAGCCCACTGGGGGACAGGTTCTACACCTTC	CASSPLGDRFYTF
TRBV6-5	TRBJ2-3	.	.	TGTGCCAGCAGTTTACTAGCCCAGGAAAAAGATACGCAGTATTTT	CASSLLAQEKDTQYF
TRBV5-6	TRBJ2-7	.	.	TGTGCCAGCAGCTCTCTAGCTGAAAGCTCCGGCGAGCAGTACTTC	CASSSLAESSGEQYF
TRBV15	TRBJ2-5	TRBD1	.	TGTGCCACCAGCAAGGGACAGGGGGAAGAGACCCAGTACTTC	CATSKGQGEETQYF
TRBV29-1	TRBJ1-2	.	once	TGCAGCGTCGAATTCTATGGCTACACCTTC	CSVEFYGYTF
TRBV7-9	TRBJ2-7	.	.	TGTGCCAGCAGCCACCGCTCGACTACGCCTTCCTACGAGCAGTACTTC	CASSHRSTTPSYEQYF
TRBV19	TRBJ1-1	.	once	TGTGCCAGTAAACCTAGGGGGGCCACTGAAGCTTTCTTT	CASKPRGATEAFF
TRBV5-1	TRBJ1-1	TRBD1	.	TGCGCCAGCAGCTTACTTGGACAGGGGTTGAACACTGAAGCTTTCTTT	CASSLLGQGLNTEAFF
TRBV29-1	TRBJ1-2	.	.	TGCAGCGCCCAGCACGACAGGAGCCCCTATGGCTACACCTTC	CSAQHDRSPYGYTF
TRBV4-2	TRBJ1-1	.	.	TGTGCCAGCAGCCAAGATAGGGTCCTCACAGCCGGTGGGAACACTGAAGCTTTCTTT	CASSQDRVLTAGGNTEAFF
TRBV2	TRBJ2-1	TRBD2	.	TGTGCCAGCAGTGGGGAGGGCATTGAGCAGTTCTTC	CASSGEGIEQFF
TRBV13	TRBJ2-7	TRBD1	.	TGTGCCAGCGCCCGTGAGGGTCAGGGGGCCTACGAGCAGTACTTC	CASAREGQGAYEQYF
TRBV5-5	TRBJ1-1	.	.	TGTGCCAGCAGCTTTAAACCAGGCCTTAACACTGAAGCTTTCTTT	CASSFKPGLNTEAFF